This TCR beta chain was obtained from a study of blood T cell repertoires in COVID-19. As originally analysed: It was from reference gene primer amplification that nucleated cell counts were estimated. Repertoires were generated with immunoSEQ multiplex PCR, while TCRdb's copy carries only in-frame clones and drops some. D and trimming were read from the DNA, whereas the V and J calls and clone size are those reported in that table. The repertoire has about 55,000 clones, around 80% of them found once; the top ten carry about 6%. V was pared by 5 bases and J by 0 bases, with 18 bases between. This CDR3 comprises 16 residues. Germline loops: CDR1 SGHRS, CDR2 YFSETQ. There are a few counts of this clone.

This rearrangement joins TRBV5-1 to TRBJ2-7; D remains unclear. The source is a human donor in a cohort sampled during active or convalescent COVID-19. The sequenced sample was peripheral blood. CDR3 loop: CASRGDPWASSYEQYF. DNA of the CDR3: TGCGCCAGCAGGGGTGATCCATGGGCAAGCTCCTACGAGCAGTACTTC.